Following are 29 T cell receptor beta chains from one sample sequenced in a study of human T cells and chemical hapten exposure. One entry per CDR3 protein results from TCRdb running MiXCR on the RACE reads. The data hold roughly 40,000 distinct CDR3 sequences, with around 10% observed a single time. Time point specified: patch test 2, 6 weeks after DPC sensitization. Regarding treatment: therapeutic diphenylcyclopropenone sensitization with weekly scalp DPC. Sequencing was performed on whole blood, taken in connection with sensitization to the hapten diphenylcyclopropenone (DPC). The source is a woman between 40 and 50 years old with alopecia areata. Some clones in this sample may be carry-over from other donors' samples.

This clonotype was counted many times. The chain couples TRBV28 to TRBJ1-1; D may be TRBD1 (5 bases). Germline V gives CDR1 MDHEN, CDR2 SYDVKM. The CDR3 runs to 11 residues. V was cut by 5 bases and J by 7 bases, with 8 bases left in between. CDR3 coding DNA: TGTGCCAGCAGTATACAGGTTGAAGCTTTCTTT. As protein: CASSIQVEAFF.

The chain couples TRBV11-2 to TRBJ2-1; 10 bases align to TRBD1. Losses at the gene ends were 4 bases for V and 5 bases for J; bases not matched to a gene: 8. Germline CDR1 and CDR2: SGHAT and FQNNGV. This CDR3 is built from 16 residues. In nucleotides, the CDR3 is TGTGCCAGCAGCTCATTCCGGGACAGGGGAAACAATGAGCAGTTCTTC. It encodes CASSSFRDRGNNEQFF. Drawing the rest from reference TRBV11-2 and TRBJ2-1, the complete variable domain is EAGVAQSPRYKIIEKRQSVAFWCNPISGHATLYWYQQILGQGPKLLIQFQNNGVVDDSQLPKDRFSAERLKGVDSTLKIQPAKLEDSAVYLCASSSFRDRGNNEQFFGPGTRLTVL.

This clonotype was seen at least ten times. A junction boundary mismatches the germline segment, possibly from a read error. The rearrangement joins TRBV2 to TRBJ2-1; 7 bases align to TRBD1. Germline V lookup: CDR1 SNHLY, CDR2 FYNNEI. The CDR3 is 15 amino acids. This chain's CDR3 is CASSGTVAGNNVQFF. In nucleotides, the CDR3 is TGTGCCAGCAGCGGGACAGTGGCTGGGAACAATGTGCAGTTCTTC. The variable domain in full, with the rest retrieved from reference TRBV2 and TRBJ2-1, is EPEVTQTPSHQVTQMGQEVILRCVPISNHLYFYWYRQILGQKVEFLVSFYNNEISEKSEIFDDQFSVERPDGSNFTLKIRSTKLEDSAMYFCASSGTVAGNNVQFFGPGTRLTVL.

The chain has TRBV20-1 and TRBJ1-5; no firm D call. Deletions cut 4 bases from V and 2 bases from J, with 15 bases between. The CDR3 covers 15 residues. The germline CDR1 and CDR2 sequences are DFQATT and SNEGSKA (reference sequence). The DNA of the CDR3 is TGCAGTGCTAAGAACCTTGGGGAGGGCAATCAGCCCCAGCATTTT. The encoded protein is CSAKNLGEGNQPQHF.

The chain recombines TRBV29-1 with TRBJ1-2; weak D call: TRBD1 (6 bases). V lost 6 bases and J 0 bases, leaving 11 bases between the germline ends. This CDR3 has 13 residues. From germline, CDR1 is SQVTM and CDR2 ANQGSEA. The CDR3 DNA reads as TGCAGCGTACAGGGAGGCACTAACTATGGCTACACCTTC. It yields the protein CSVQGGTNYGYTF.

The rearrangement links TRBV29-1 to TRBJ1-1; D gene unclear. CDR1 is SQVTM and CDR2 is ANQGSEA in the germline V gene. This CDR3 is 11 amino acids long. V lost 6 bases and J lost 3, with 8 bases in between. In nucleotides, the CDR3 is TGCAGCGTGGAGGCGTACACTGAAGCTTTCTTT. It encodes CSVEAYTEAFF.

As regards this clonotype: One base away lies a much larger clone, so this may be a sequencing read error. CDR3 in amino acids: CASSSGEVGELFF. The DNA of the CDR3 is TGTGCCAGCAGTAGCGGGGAAGTCGGGGAGCTGTTTTTT. This sequence joins TRBV6-2 or TRBV6-3 and TRBJ2-2, with 7 bases identical to TRBD2. The germline gives CDR1 MNHEY, CDR2 SVGEGT. The CDR3 is 13 residues long. Trimming took 5 bases from V and 7 from J; bases not matched to a gene: 4.

The chain carries TRBV27 and TRBJ2-7; TRBD2 aligns across 9 bases. The CDR3 sequence is 14 residues long. Per the germline V gene, CDR1 is MNHEY and CDR2 is SMNVEV (reference sequence). The V segment lost 4 bases and the J segment 3 bases; nucleotides outside the gene matches: 4. The CDR3 spells CASSYASGIYEQYF. CDR3 coding DNA: TGTGCCAGCAGTTACGCTAGCGGGATCTACGAGCAGTACTTC.

This clonotype was detected many times. V gene TRBV6-2 or TRBV6-3 combines with J gene TRBJ2-3, with D maybe TRBD2 (6 bases). Trimming shortened V by 7 bases and J by 2 bases, and 10 bases separated the two germline ends. CDR3 size: 13 residues. Germline assignment: CDR1 MNHEY and CDR2 SVGEGT. The CDR3 loop is CASNGGLTDTQYF. CDR3 DNA: TGTGCCAGCAACGGGGGACTCACAGATACGCAGTATTTT.

This clonotype showed up many times. The J gene is TRBJ1-1, the V gene TRBV29-1; maybe TRBD1 (5 bases). The CDR3 has 13 amino acids. Germline values: CDR1 SQVTM, CDR2 ANQGSEA. V lost 6 bases and J 0 bases, leaving 11 bases between the germline ends. The CDR3 loop is CSVQEPMNTEAFF. The CDR3 DNA sequence: TGCAGCGTACAGGAGCCCATGAACACTGAAGCTTTCTTT.

This clonotype was counted many times. This sequence joins TRBV12-3 or TRBV12-4 and TRBJ1-1; D remains unclear. The V end was cut by 6 bases, the J end by 1 base, with 12 bases between. CDR3 length equals 14 residues. CDR3 sequence reads: CASSPRGANTEAFF. CDR3 nucleotides: TGTGCCAGCAGCCCCCGGGGAGCGAACACTGAAGCTTTCTTT.

There are many counts of this clonotype. The chain carries TRBV12-2 and TRBJ2-5; TRBD2 is the table's D call, not checked against the DNA. TRBV12-2 is listed as a pseudogene. CDR3 size: 18 residues. CDR3 residues: CASRLSRLAGGTQETQYF. The CDR3, as DNA: TGTGCAAGTCGCTTAAGTCGGCTAGCGGGGGGGACGCAAGAGACCCAGTACTTC.

At least ten counts were recorded for this clonotype. The chain recombines TRBV7-2 with TRBJ1-3; perhaps TRBD1 as D (6 bases). CDR3 length equals 15 residues. V was clipped by 4 bases and J by 0 bases, with 10 bases between them. CDR1 is SGHTA, CDR2 FQGNSA, per germline. CDR3 loop: CASSSQGPSGNTIYF. The CDR3 DNA reads as TGTGCCAGCAGCTCGCAGGGGCCCTCTGGAAACACCATATATTTT.

This clonotype has a handful of counts. V is TRBV6-1 and J is TRBJ2-1, with 7 bases aligning to TRBD1. The CDR3 has 13 amino acids. The junction had 6 bases not matched to a gene; V was cut back by 7 bases and J by 6 bases. Looked up from germline, CDR1 is MNHNS and CDR2 is SASEGT. CDR3 nucleotide sequence: TGTGCCAGCATAGTGTCAGGGGGCAATGAGCAGTTCTTC. Its translation: CASIVSGGNEQFF.

V usage is TRBV12-3 or TRBV12-4 and J usage is TRBJ2-2; D is perhaps TRBD1 or TRBD2 (5 bases each). There are 14 residues in the CDR3. Trimming removed 8 bases at V and 4 bases at J, with 14 bases between. CDR3 DNA sequence: TGTGCCAGCGAGGGGCTGCCGAGCACCGGGGAGCTGTTTTTT. Protein product: CASEGLPSTGELFF.

At least ten counts were recorded for this clonotype. The CDR3 protein is CASSSSPNYGYTF. The CDR3 DNA sequence: TGTGCCAGCAGCTCCTCCCCCAACTATGGCTACACCTTC. The J gene is TRBJ1-2, the V gene TRBV11-2; D gene unclear. This CDR3 has 13 amino acids. The germline V gene has CDR1 SGHAT and CDR2 FQNNGV. Trimming stripped 4 bases from V and 2 bases from J, with 8 bases between.

This clonotype was detected many times. V and J are TRBV4-1 and TRBJ2-5; possible D gene TRBD1, 5 bases. The CDR3 spans 14 residues. V lost 1 base and J lost 5, with 11 bases in between. The V gene's germline CDR1 is MGHRA and CDR2 YSYEKL. The CDR3 DNA follows: TGCGCCAGCAGCCAAGTGACAGAAGGGGAGACCCAGTACTTC. Translated: CASSQVTEGETQYF.

The chain has TRBV11-2 and TRBJ2-2; maybe TRBD2 (5 bases). V shed 6 bases and J shed 0 bases, with 11 bases lying between them. The CDR3 is 15 amino acids. Germline values: CDR1 SGHAT, CDR2 FQNNGV. The CDR3 region is CASSWRGSNTGELFF. CDR3 DNA: TGTGCCAGCAGTTGGAGAGGGTCGAACACCGGGGAGCTGTTTTTT.

This clonotype was picked up many times. The genes are TRBV11-1 and TRBJ1-1; 11 bases line up with TRBD1. With V trimmed by 7 bases and J by 4 bases, 5 bases remained unmatched. The CDR3 has 14 residues. CDR1 and CDR2 from the germline V gene are SGHAT and FQDESV (reference sequence). The CDR3 DNA sequence: TGTGCCAGCAACCTCGGACAGGGGGCCACTGAAGCTTTCTTT. Translating it yields CASNLGQGATEAFF.

In its sample, this clonotype was seen many times. The chain is built from TRBV20-1 and TRBJ1-5; 8 bases map to TRBD1. The trim removed 3 bases at V and 7 bases at J, leaving 11 bases unmatched. The germline V gene has CDR1 DFQATT and CDR2 SNEGSKA (reference sequence). The CDR3 totals 15 residues. This CDR3 reads CSASRTGTGNQPQHF. In nucleotides, the CDR3 is TGCAGTGCTAGTCGAACCGGGACAGGAAACCAGCCCCAGCATTTT.

The rearrangement uses TRBV12-3 or TRBV12-4 and TRBJ2-2, with D maybe TRBD2 (6 bases). The V gene lost 10 bases and the J gene lost 2 bases, with 11 bases spanning the gap. This CDR3 is 13 amino acids long. CDR3 bases: TGTGCCAACGGGGGTCCTAACACCGGGGAGCTGTTTTTT. It yields the protein CANGGPNTGELFF.

The chain links TRBV2 to TRBJ2-1; tentatively, D is TRBD2 (7 bases). The germline gives CDR1 SNHLY, CDR2 FYNNEI. With 7 bases removed from V and 3 bases from J, the gap between germline ends came to 10 bases. The CDR3 loop spans 13 amino acids. The CDR3 DNA follows: TGTGCCAGCAAGGGGGGGATCTACAATGAGCAGTTCTTC. Its translation is CASKGGIYNEQFF.

In its sample, this clonotype was seen many times. The V call is TRBV6-6, the J call TRBJ1-5; a weak D match, TRBD1 (5 bases). The germline gives CDR1 MNHNY, CDR2 SVGAGI (reference sequence). CDR3 length: 13 amino acids. The V end was cut by 7 bases, the J end by 3 bases, with 10 bases between. In DNA form, the CDR3 reads TGTGCCAGCAAACTGGGGGACAATCAGCCCCAGCATTTT. Its protein product is CASKLGDNQPQHF.

This clonotype was counted many times. The chain employs TRBV11-2 and TRBJ2-7; 7 bases map to TRBD2. V trimming: 6 bases; J trimming: 3 bases; junction bases outside the gene matches: 14. CDR1 SGHAT and CDR2 FQNNGV come from the germline V gene. The CDR3 contains 16 residues. CDR3 nucleotides: TGTGCCAGCAGATTGGGGTTCGGGCTAGCGGACTACGAGCAGTACTTC. This gives the protein CASRLGFGLADYEQYF.

This clonotype was observed many times. The DNA for the CDR3 is TGTGCCAGCACTGGACTAGCGGGGGGGCTGACAGATACGCAGTATTTT. It encodes CASTGLAGGLTDTQYF. The chain carries TRBV6-6 and TRBJ2-3, with 15 bases lining up with TRBD2. The CDR3 has 16 residues. Losses at the gene ends were 7 bases for V and 3 bases for J; bases not matched to a gene: 5. Germline CDR1 is MNHNY and CDR2 is SVGAGI (reference sequence).

This clonotype appeared a few times. The chain recombines TRBV6-1 with TRBJ2-6, with 8 bases identical to TRBD2. Trimming cost V 11 bases and J 2 bases; bases outside gene matches: 8. Germline values: CDR1 MNHNS, CDR2 SASEGT. This CDR3 has 15 amino acids. CDR3 loop: CAASTGGTGANVLTF. As DNA, the CDR3 is TGTGCCGCATCGACGGGGGGGACTGGGGCCAACGTCCTGACTTTC.

This clonotype has ten or more counts. This rearrangement joins TRBV3-1 to TRBJ1-6; TRBD1 is a possible D gene (6 bases). This CDR3 contains 13 residues. V lost 6 bases and J 7 bases, leaving 10 bases between the germline ends. Germline V lookup: CDR1 LGHDT, CDR2 YNNKEL (reference sequence). CDR3 sequence: CASRRGSNSPLHF. The CDR3 DNA follows: TGTGCCAGCAGGAGGGGGTCAAATTCACCCCTCCACTTT.

This clonotype was observed many times. This chain uses TRBV7-9 with TRBJ1-5, with TRBD1 matching 7 bases. Germline-derived CDR1 and CDR2 are SEHNR and FQNEAQ (reference sequence). The CDR3 loop spans 15 amino acids. Losses at the gene ends were 5 bases for V and 3 bases for J; bases not matched to a gene: 7. The chain's CDR3 is CASSRGDSYNQPQHF. DNA of the CDR3: TGTGCCAGCAGCCGAGGGGACAGCTACAATCAGCCCCAGCATTTT.

This clonotype was counted many times. The rearrangement uses TRBV4-1 and TRBJ1-4; D is unresolved. Germline CDR1 and CDR2: MGHRA and YSYEKL. V was cut by 2 bases and J by 0 bases, with 10 bases left in between. The CDR3 is 16 amino acids. In nucleotides, the CDR3 is TGCGCCAGCAGCCAACGTAAGGACGCAACTAATGAAAAACTGTTTTTT. This translates into CASSQRKDATNEKLFF.